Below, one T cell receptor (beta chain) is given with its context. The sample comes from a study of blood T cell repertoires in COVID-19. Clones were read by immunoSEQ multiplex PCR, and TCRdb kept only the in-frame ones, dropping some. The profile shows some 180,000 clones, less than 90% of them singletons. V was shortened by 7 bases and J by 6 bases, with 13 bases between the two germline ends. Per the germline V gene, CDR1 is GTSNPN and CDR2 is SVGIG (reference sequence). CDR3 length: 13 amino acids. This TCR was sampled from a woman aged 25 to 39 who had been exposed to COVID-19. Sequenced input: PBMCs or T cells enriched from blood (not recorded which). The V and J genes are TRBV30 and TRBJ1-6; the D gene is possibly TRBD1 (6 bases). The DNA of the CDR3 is TGTGCCTCGGCGACAGGCCGTAATTCACCCCTCCACTTT. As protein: CASATGRNSPLHF.